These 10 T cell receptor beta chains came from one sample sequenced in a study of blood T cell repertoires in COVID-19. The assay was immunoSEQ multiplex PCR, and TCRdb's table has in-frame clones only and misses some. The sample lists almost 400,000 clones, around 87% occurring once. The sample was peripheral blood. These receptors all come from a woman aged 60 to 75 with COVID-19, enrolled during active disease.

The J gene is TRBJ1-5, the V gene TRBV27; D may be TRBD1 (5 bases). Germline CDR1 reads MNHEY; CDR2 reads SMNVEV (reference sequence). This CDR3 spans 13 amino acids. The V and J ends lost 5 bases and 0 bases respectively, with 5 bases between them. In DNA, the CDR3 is TGTGCCAGCAGTCAGGGTAGCAATCAGCCCCAGCATTTT. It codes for CASSQGSNQPQHF.

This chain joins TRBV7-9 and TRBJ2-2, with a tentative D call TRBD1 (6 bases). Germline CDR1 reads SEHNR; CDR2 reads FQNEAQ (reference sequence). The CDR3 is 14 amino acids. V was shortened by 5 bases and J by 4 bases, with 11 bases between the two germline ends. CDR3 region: CASSEQGGTGELFF. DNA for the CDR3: TGTGCCAGCAGCGAACAGGGTGGCACCGGGGAGCTGTTTTTT.

The chain's CDR3 is CASSQDYTVNTEAFF. CDR3 sequence (DNA): TGTGCCAGCAGCCAAGATTATACGGTAAACACTGAAGCTTTCTTT. The chain recombines TRBV4-2 with TRBJ1-1; D not resolved. The V gene lost 0 bases and the J gene lost 2 bases, with 10 bases spanning the gap. Germline CDR1 and CDR2: LGHNA and YNFKEQ. This CDR3 has 15 residues.

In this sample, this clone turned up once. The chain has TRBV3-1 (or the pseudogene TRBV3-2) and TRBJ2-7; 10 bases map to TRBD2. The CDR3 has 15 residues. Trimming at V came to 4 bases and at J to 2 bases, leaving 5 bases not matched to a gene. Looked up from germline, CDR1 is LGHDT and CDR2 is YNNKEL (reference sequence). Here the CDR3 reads CASSRAAGGPYEQYF. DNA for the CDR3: TGTGCCAGCAGCCGGGCAGCGGGGGGGCCCTACGAGCAGTACTTC.

The CDR3 DNA reads TGTGCCAGCAAATTCCGGGCGGGTCAGCCCCAGCATTTT. This codes for CASKFRAGQPQHF. This chain links TRBV6-5 with TRBJ1-5; no clear D gene. CDR1 is MNHEY and CDR2 is SVGAGI in the germline V gene. The CDR3 is made up of 13 amino acids. V shed 7 bases and J shed 6 bases, with 13 bases lying between them.

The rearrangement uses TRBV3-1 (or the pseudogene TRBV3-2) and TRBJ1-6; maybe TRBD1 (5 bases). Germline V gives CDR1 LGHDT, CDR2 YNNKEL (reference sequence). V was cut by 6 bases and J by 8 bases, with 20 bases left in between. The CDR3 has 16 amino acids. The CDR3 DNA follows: TGTGCCAGCAGTCCTCACGGTGGGGGGGAGTATTCACCCCTCCACTTT. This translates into CASSPHGGGEYSPLHF.

CDR3 loop: CASSLGAGFEQFF. In DNA, the CDR3 is TGCGCCAGCAGCTTGGGTGCGGGATTTGAGCAGTTCTTC. The V call is TRBV5-1, the J call TRBJ2-1; a possible D gene is TRBD2 (6 bases). The CDR3 is made up of 13 amino acids. Germline V CDR1 and CDR2: SGHRS, YFSETQ. The V end lost 0 bases, the J end lost 9 bases, and 10 bases lay between the germline ends.

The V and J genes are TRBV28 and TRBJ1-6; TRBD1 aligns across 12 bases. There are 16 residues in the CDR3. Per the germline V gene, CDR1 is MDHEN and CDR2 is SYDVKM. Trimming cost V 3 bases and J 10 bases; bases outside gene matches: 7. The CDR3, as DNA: TGTGCCAGCAGTTTTGTGGGGGACAGGGGGCAATCACCCCTCCACTTT. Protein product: CASSFVGDRGQSPLHF.

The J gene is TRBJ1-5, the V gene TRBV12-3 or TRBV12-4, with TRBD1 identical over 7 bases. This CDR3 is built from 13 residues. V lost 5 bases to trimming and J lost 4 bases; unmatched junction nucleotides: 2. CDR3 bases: TGTGCCAGCAGTGGACAGGTGAATCAGCCCCAGCATTTT. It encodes CASSGQVNQPQHF.

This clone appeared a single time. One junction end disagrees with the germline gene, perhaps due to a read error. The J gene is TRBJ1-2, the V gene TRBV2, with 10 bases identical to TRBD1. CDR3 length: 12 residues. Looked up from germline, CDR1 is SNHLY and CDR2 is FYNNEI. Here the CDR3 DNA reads TGTGCCGGCAGGACAGGGGGCTATGGCTACACCTTC. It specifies CAGRTGGYGYTF.